The rows below give T cell receptor beta chains drawn from one sample of a study of spatial heterogeneity in lung cancer. TCRdb itself ran the 5' RACE reads through MiXCR, one entry per CDR3 protein. This table holds 95,000 to 130,000 distinct CDR3 sequences, 9% to 15% found once. The material was PBMCs, obtained at follow-up. The receptors were gathered from a male donor with early-stage non-small cell lung cancer. CDR3s include the opening cysteine and the closing phenylalanine or tryptophan. The D gene is left open where the match is weak. Expanded clones are given a class, and other clones once, few, many or no size at all.

TRBV6-5	NA	many	TRBJ2-3	CASSNQPSTDTQYF	TGTGCCAGCAGTAATCAGCCTAGCACAGATACGCAGTATTTT
TRBV20-1	TRBD2	many	TRBJ2-3	CSASLGTSGQSTQYF	TGCAGTGCTAGCCTTGGGACTAGCGGGCAGAGTACGCAGTATTTT
TRBV11-2	NA	NA	TRBJ1-1	CASSLGHWNTEAFF	TGTGCCAGCAGCCTGGGACACTGGAACACTGAAGCTTTCTTT
TRBV7-9	TRBD1	NA	TRBJ1-5	CASSLNRGIGRNQPQHF	TGTGCCAGCAGCTTAAACAGGGGTATTGGTCGCAATCAGCCCCAGCATTTT
TRBV5-6	NA	NA	TRBJ1-1	CASSLGSGGYQNTEAFF	TGTGCCAGCAGCTTGGGATCGGGCGGGTACCAAAACACTGAAGCTTTCTTT
TRBV11-3	TRBD2	few	TRBJ2-3	CASSLIIGTSGVGDTQYF	TGTGCCAGCAGCTTAATTATAGGGACTAGCGGGGTAGGAGATACGCAGTATTTT
TRBV6-6	NA	NA	TRBJ2-2	CASRPDLTGELFF	TGTGCCAGCAGACCTGACCTCACCGGGGAGCTGTTTTTT
TRBV20-1	TRBD1	few	TRBJ1-6	CSAPGQGGDNSPLHF	TGCAGTGCTCCAGGACAGGGGGGAGATAATTCACCCCTCCACTTT
TRBV5-4	TRBD1	many	TRBJ1-1	CASSFPRPDRALTEAFF	TGTGCCAGCAGCTTCCCTCGACCGGACAGGGCGTTAACTGAAGCTTTCTTT
TRBV12-3/TRBV12-4	TRBD1	many	TRBJ2-3	CASSQGQGTDTQYF	TGTGCCAGCAGCCAGGGACAGGGAACAGATACGCAGTATTTT
TRBV7-2	TRBD2	NA	TRBJ2-1	CASSLVAGGNNEQFF	TGTGCCAGCAGCTTAGTTGCGGGGGGGAACAATGAGCAGTTCTTC
TRBV28	NA	NA	TRBJ1-5	CASIGDTPNQPQHF	TGTGCCAGCATTGGGGACACTCCTAATCAGCCCCAGCATTTT
TRBV6-5	NA	NA	TRBJ1-4	CASSQANEKLFF	TGTGCCAGCAGTCAGGCTAATGAAAAACTGTTTTTT
TRBV28	NA	many	TRBJ1-2	CASTLAGGAWGYTF	TGTGCCAGCACCTTGGCGGGGGGCGCATGGGGCTACACCTTC
TRBV6-5	NA	many	TRBJ2-7	CASSYSSYEQYF	TGCGCCAGCAGTTACAGTTCCTACGAGCAGTACTTC
TRBV20-1	TRBD1	many	TRBJ2-7	CSAPTGGSGYEQYF	TGCAGTGCACCAACAGGGGGTTCAGGGTACGAGCAGTACTTC
TRBV4-3	TRBD1	NA	TRBJ2-1	CASSRGSGTGWNEQFF	TGCGCCAGCAGCCGCGGCTCCGGGACAGGGTGGAATGAGCAGTTCTTC
TRBV27	NA	many	TRBJ1-5	CASSLVGVGNQPQHF	TGTGCCAGCAGTTTAGTGGGAGTCGGCAATCAGCCCCAGCATTTT
TRBV6-6	NA	many	TRBJ2-5	CASSSERDRLTQYF	TGTGCCAGCAGTTCCGAGCGAGACAGGTTGACCCAGTACTTC
TRBV20-1	NA	few	TRBJ1-2	CSSEGELSYGYTF	TGCAGTTCCGAGGGTGAATTGTCCTATGGCTACACCTTC
TRBV28	TRBD1	few	TRBJ2-5	CASSFSGQGAETQYF	TGTGCCAGCAGTTTCTCGGGACAGGGTGCAGAGACCCAGTACTTC
TRBV12-3/TRBV12-4	NA	few	TRBJ1-1	CASSSYLGRTEAFF	TGTGCCAGCAGTTCTTATCTGGGTCGGACTGAAGCTTTCTTT
TRBV4-3	NA	many	TRBJ1-3	CASSQDRYSGNTIYF	TGCGCCAGCAGCCAAGATAGGTACTCTGGAAACACCATATATTTT
TRBV12-3/TRBV12-4	TRBD1	many	TRBJ2-3	CASSPQGAQGDTQYF	TGTGCCAGCAGTCCACAGGGGGCGCAGGGAGATACGCAGTATTTT
TRBV11-2	NA	NA	TRBJ2-3	CASSLGRALRTDTQYF	TGTGCCAGCAGCTTAGGGAGGGCCCTAAGGACAGATACGCAGTATTTT
TRBV6-1	NA	many	TRBJ2-7	CASSPQGPEQYF	TGTGCCAGCAGTCCTCAGGGGCCCGAGCAGTACTTC
TRBV3-1	NA	NA	TRBJ2-7	CASSQGLEYEQYF	TGTGCCAGCAGCCAAGGATTGGAGTACGAGCAGTACTTC
TRBV25-1	NA	NA	TRBJ2-7	CASSEIPYEQYF	TGTGCCAGCAGTGAAATTCCCTACGAGCAGTACTTC
TRBV10-3	NA	few	TRBJ1-5	CAISEWDQPQHF	TGTGCCATCAGTGAGTGGGACCAGCCCCAGCATTTT
TRBV3-1	TRBD1	few	TRBJ1-2	CASSQARSGTGIFYYGYTF	TGTGCCAGCAGCCAAGCAAGATCCGGGACAGGGATTTTTTACTATGGCTACACCTTC
TRBV24-1	TRBD2	few	TRBJ2-7	CATSDGGLAAYEQYF	TGTGCCACCAGTGACGGAGGACTAGCGGCCTACGAGCAGTACTTC
TRBV7-2	TRBD1	many	TRBJ2-7	CASSPGTGVLNREQYF	TGTGCCAGCAGCCCAGGGACAGGGGTCCTCAATCGCGAGCAGTACTTC
TRBV20-1	TRBD1	many	TRBJ2-7	CSVPGQGTYEQYF	TGCAGTGTTCCGGGACAGGGTACCTACGAGCAGTACTTC
TRBV28	TRBD1	few	TRBJ2-1	CASSQGVNEQFF	TGTGCCAGCAGCCAGGGGGTCAATGAGCAGTTCTTC
TRBV12-3/TRBV12-4	NA	NA	TRBJ1-6	CASSPQGGQNSPLHF	TGTGCCAGCAGTCCACAGGGTGGACAAAATTCACCCCTCCACTTT
TRBV2	NA	many	TRBJ1-6	CASRQSHNSPLHF	TGTGCCAGCAGACAGTCTCATAATTCACCCCTCCACTTT
TRBV18	NA	NA	TRBJ1-2	CASSPGKSYGYTF	TGTGCCAGCTCACCAGGCAAGTCCTATGGCTACACCTTC
TRBV6-5	NA	NA	TRBJ2-5	CASSYSITPGTQYF	TGTGCCAGCAGTTACTCGATTACCCCAGGGACCCAGTACTTC
TRBV3-1	TRBD1	NA	TRBJ1-2	CASSQLDRGGYTF	TGTGCTAGCAGCCAATTAGACAGGGGTGGCTACACCTTC
TRBV4-1	NA	few	TRBJ1-5	CASSQDLVQPQHF	TGCGCCAGCAGCCAAGATTTGGTACAGCCCCAGCATTTT
TRBV18	NA	once	TRBJ2-5	CASSSQGRRETQYF	TGTGCCAGCTCTTCCCAGGGCCGTCGAGAGACCCAGTACTTC
TRBV29-1	NA	once	TRBJ2-1	CSVGRRGDHNEQFF	TGCAGCGTTGGACGCAGGGGAGACCACAATGAGCAGTTCTTC
TRBV6-4	NA	few	TRBJ2-5	CASSANAKETQYF	TGTGCCAGCAGTGCGAACGCCAAAGAGACCCAGTACTTC
TRBV29-1	NA	many	TRBJ2-3	CSVVTWSTDTQYF	TGCAGCGTTGTAACGTGGAGCACAGATACGCAGTATTTT
TRBV3-1	TRBD2	NA	TRBJ2-7	CASSQATSGSGAYEQYF	TGTGCCAGCAGCCAAGCTACTAGCGGGTCGGGGGCCTACGAGCAGTACTTC
TRBV12-3/TRBV12-4	TRBD1	NA	TRBJ2-7	CASSPDRERRYEQYF	TGTGCCAGCAGTCCGGACAGGGAGAGACGCTACGAGCAGTACTTC
TRBV10-1	NA	many	TRBJ1-2	CASRRGPQGYGYTF	TGCGCCAGCAGGAGGGGACCACAGGGATATGGCTACACCTTC
TRBV6-5	TRBD1	NA	TRBJ2-7	CASSRQGGTYEQYF	TGTGCCAGCAGTAGACAGGGTGGGACCTACGAGCAGTACTTC
TRBV11-2	NA	few	TRBJ2-7	CASSLARHFYEQYF	TGTGCCAGCAGCTTAGCGAGGCACTTCTACGAGCAGTACTTC
TRBV11-3	NA	NA	TRBJ2-2	CASSERIGELFF	TGTGCCAGCAGCGAAAGGATCGGGGAGCTGTTTTTT
TRBV10-3	NA	NA	TRBJ2-5	CAISGQGAQETQYF	TGTGCCATCAGTGGGCAGGGTGCCCAAGAGACCCAGTACTTC
TRBV19	NA	NA	TRBJ1-5	CASSTGNNQPQHF	TGTGCCAGTAGTACGGGTAACAATCAGCCCCAGCATTTT
TRBV20-1	TRBD2	few	TRBJ2-2	CSASLAGVNTGELFF	TGCAGTGCCTCGTTAGCGGGGGTGAACACCGGGGAGCTGTTTTTT
TRBV25-1	NA	many	TRBJ1-3	CASSENFPQSGNTIYF	TGTGCCAGCAGTGAAAACTTCCCACAGTCAGGAAACACCATATATTTT
TRBV5-1	NA	many	TRBJ1-4	CASSRVDATNEKLFF	TGCGCCAGCAGCCGGGTGGATGCAACTAATGAAAAACTGTTTTTT